The rows below give T cell receptor beta chains drawn from one sample of a study of blood T cell repertoires in COVID-19. Generated by immunoSEQ multiplex PCR, the TCRdb table keeps only in-frame clones and is missing some. The sample includes roughly 430,000 clones, about 88% seen only once; the top ten take 1.2% to 1.5%. Sample: PBMCs or T cells enriched from blood (not recorded which). The receptors shown here come from a woman between 18 and 30 years old who had been exposed to COVID-19. Each CDR3 is given with its conserved first and last residue. The D gene is left open where the match is weak. Clone sizes are given selectively: once, few, many, or a class where the clone is expanded.

CDR3aa	CDR3nt	d_gene	v_gene	j_gene	abundance
CASSYRQAGDEKLFF	TGTGCCAGCAGCTACCGACAGGCGGGGGATGAAAAACTGTTTTTT	.	TRBV7-9	TRBJ1-4	.
CASSLTGNTEAFF	TGTGCCAGCAGTTTGACAGGCAACACTGAAGCTTTCTTT	.	TRBV6-5	TRBJ1-1	.
CASSLGQGNTGELFF	TGTGCCAGCAGTCTCGGACAGGGGAACACCGGGGAGCTGTTTTTT	TRBD1	TRBV28	TRBJ2-2	.
CASSLSSDPGETQYF	TGCGCCAGCAGCTTGAGCAGCGACCCGGGAGAGACCCAGTACTTC	.	TRBV5-1	TRBJ2-5	.
CASSYGAGRSYEQYF	TGTGCCAGCAGTTACGGGGCAGGGCGGTCCTACGAGCAGTACTTC	.	TRBV6-2/TRBV6-3	TRBJ2-7	.
CASSYKGAGYTF	TGTGCCAGCAGTTACAAGGGGGCTGGCTACACCTTC	TRBD1	TRBV6-5	TRBJ1-2	.
CASSILRGTEAFF	TGTGCCAGTAGTATTTTAAGGGGGACTGAAGCTTTCTTT	.	TRBV19	TRBJ1-1	.
CASSYSQDRPYYEQYF	TGTGCCAGCAGTTACTCCCAGGACAGGCCCTACTACGAGCAGTACTTC	TRBD1	TRBV6-5	TRBJ2-7	.
CASSDRTSGSKNIQYF	TGCGCCAGCAGTGATAGGACTAGCGGGAGCAAAAACATTCAGTACTTC	TRBD2	TRBV10-2	TRBJ2-4	.
CASSFAGGRHEQFF	TGTGCCAGCAGCTTTGCGGGGGGGCGGCATGAGCAGTTCTTC	TRBD2	TRBV11-3	TRBJ2-1	.
CASSPVGPGTEADYLHDEQYF	TGCGCCAGCAGCCCGGTAGGTCCTGGGACAGAGGCCGACTATCTCCATGACGAGCAGTACTTC	TRBD1	TRBV4-1	TRBJ2-7	.
CASSQGSRGDLYEQYF	TGTGCCAGCAGCCAAGGCAGCAGGGGAGATCTCTACGAGCAGTACTTC	.	TRBV4-2	TRBJ2-7	.
CASSQGLAETDTQYF	TGCGCCAGCAGCCAAGGGCTAGCGGAGACAGATACGCAGTATTTT	TRBD2	TRBV4-3	TRBJ2-3	.
CASKIAGAAGEFYNEQFF	TGTGCCAGCAAAATAGCGGGAGCTGCAGGGGAATTCTACAATGAGCAGTTCTTC	TRBD2	TRBV28	TRBJ2-1	.
CASSLLRTSGSSYEQYF	TGTGCCAGCAGTCTCCTAAGAACTAGCGGGAGTTCCTACGAGCAGTACTTC	TRBD2	TRBV27	TRBJ2-7	.
CASSYRDRAYEQYF	TGTGCCAGTAGTTACCGGGACAGGGCCTACGAGCAGTACTTC	TRBD1	TRBV19	TRBJ2-7	.
CASSIGLTETQYF	TGTGCCAGTAGTATAGGACTAACGGAGACCCAGTACTTC	.	TRBV19	TRBJ2-5	.
CASSQGRSWNSPLHF	TGTGCCAGCAGCCAAGGTCGCAGTTGGAATTCACCCCTCCACTTT	.	TRBV14	TRBJ1-6	.
CASREDRGTYNEQFF	TGTGCCAGCAGGGAAGACAGGGGAACTTACAATGAGCAGTTCTTC	TRBD1	TRBV6-1	TRBJ2-1	.
CAWTPRVEAFF	TGTGCCTGGACCCCCCGGGTCGAAGCTTTCTTT	.	TRBV30	TRBJ1-1	once
CASSQDGQLAGMRETQYF	TGTGCCAGCAGCCAAGATGGCCAACTAGCGGGAATGAGGGAGACCCAGTACTTC	TRBD2	TRBV14	TRBJ2-5	.
CASIRTLRDTQYF	TGTGCCAGCATTCGGACATTACGAGATACGCAGTATTTT	.	TRBV6-5	TRBJ2-3	once
CASSPPGQVGNTIYF	TGTGCCAGCAGTCCCCCCGGCCAGGTCGGAAACACCATATATTTT	.	TRBV28	TRBJ1-3	.
CASSEGKGEDF	TGTGCCAGCAGTGAAGGTAAAGGGGAGGACTTC	.	TRBV2	TRBJ2-7	.
CATSYRDTGELFF	TGTGCCACCAGTTACAGAGATACCGGGGAGCTGTTTTTT	.	TRBV24-1	TRBJ2-2	.
CASSLIGSYGYTF	TGTGCCAGCAGTTTAATTGGCAGCTATGGCTACACCTTC	.	TRBV12-3/TRBV12-4	TRBJ1-2	.
CASSFSQGGHNEQFF	TGTGCCAGCAGCTTTTCACAGGGGGGACACAATGAGCAGTTCTTC	TRBD1	TRBV7-6	TRBJ2-1	.
CASTQLGAGYEQYF	TGTGCCAGCACCCAATTGGGGGCCGGCTACGAGCAGTACTTC	.	TRBV6-6	TRBJ2-7	.
CASSYVGAGPDTQYF	TGTGCCAGCAGTTACGTGGGAGCGGGGCCAGATACGCAGTATTTT	TRBD2	TRBV6-5	TRBJ2-3	.
CASSSLTGLSGNTIYF	TGTGCCAGCTCATCCCTGACAGGACTCTCTGGAAACACCATATATTTT	.	TRBV18	TRBJ1-3	once
CASSLWAGTSGMEETQYF	TGTGCCAGCAGTTTATGGGCCGGGACTAGCGGTATGGAAGAGACCCAGTACTTC	TRBD2	TRBV28	TRBJ2-5	.
CARSLEPGKTYEQYF	TGTGCCAGAAGCTTGGAGCCCGGGAAAACCTACGAGCAGTACTTC	.	TRBV5-3	TRBJ2-7	.
CASSFHPNEQFF	TGTGCCAGCAGCTTTCATCCCAATGAGCAGTTCTTC	.	TRBV7-9	TRBJ2-1	.
CASIHSADYNEQFF	TGTGCCAGCATTCACTCAGCGGATTACAATGAGCAGTTCTTC	.	TRBV6-9	TRBJ2-1	.
CASSHSPNTEAFF	TGTGCCAGCAGCCACAGCCCAAACACTGAAGCTTTCTTT	.	TRBV12-3/TRBV12-4	TRBJ1-1	.
CASSFYYEQYF	TGTGCCAGCAGTTTCTACTACGAGCAGTACTTC	.	TRBV28	TRBJ2-7	.